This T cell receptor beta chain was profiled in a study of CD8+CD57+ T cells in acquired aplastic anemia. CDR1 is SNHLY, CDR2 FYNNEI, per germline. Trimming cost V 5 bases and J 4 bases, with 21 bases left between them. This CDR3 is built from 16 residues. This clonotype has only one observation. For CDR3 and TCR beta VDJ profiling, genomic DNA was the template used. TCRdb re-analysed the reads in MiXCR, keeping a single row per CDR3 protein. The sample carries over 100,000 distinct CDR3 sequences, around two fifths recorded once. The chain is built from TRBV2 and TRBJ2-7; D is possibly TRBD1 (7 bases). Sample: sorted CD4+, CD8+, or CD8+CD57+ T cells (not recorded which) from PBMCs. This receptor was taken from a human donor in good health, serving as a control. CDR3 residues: CASSLGAGGGVYEQYF. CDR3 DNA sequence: TGTGCCAGCAGTCTAGGGGCAGGGGGAGGCGTGTACGAGCAGTACTTC.